A single TCR beta chain is shown here with its context. These data are taken from a study of blood T cell repertoires in COVID-19. About the study: Samples of COVID-19 (acute and convalescent) were obtained from the United States, Italy and Spain. T cells, B-cell-depleted T cells, or PBMCs provided the cDNA or gDNA that served as material.

In the study's own analysis: Nucleated cell counts were estimated from reference gene primer amplification. Libraries were prepared by immunoSEQ multiplex PCR; TCRdb keeps only in-frame clonotypes and omits some of them. V and J calls and clone size follow that table, whereas D and trimming were derived from the DNA. The table lists under 300,000 clones, around 83% of them singletons, with approximately 1.8% in the top ten. Material: peripheral blood. The receptor comes from a man younger than 40 who had recovered from COVID-19.

The CDR3 reads CASRPDLANEKLFF. The CDR3 DNA follows: TGTGCCAGCAGACCCGACTTAGCTAATGAAAAACTGTTTTTT. V usage is TRBV6-6 and J usage is TRBJ1-4; D remains ambiguous. With 6 bases removed from V and 3 bases from J, the gap between germline ends came to 11 bases. The CDR3 consists of 14 residues. Per the germline V gene, CDR1 is MNHNY and CDR2 is SVGAGI (reference sequence).